The present TCR beta chain was sequenced within a study of blood T cells in healthy people across ages (dated by TCRdb to between 2014 and 2017). For the wider study: In model experiments, template switching captured about one uniquely barcoded TCR beta cDNA molecule for every two T cells. Two additional independent replicas of 1 million unique cDNA reads from the same blood draw were analyzed for two donors (one aged 18 to 29 and one aged 80 or older). To avoid experimental bias, donors of different ages were distributed randomly across sequencing lanes. Using deep sequencing normalized with unique cDNA molecular identifiers, the study measured how TCR beta repertoire diversity changes with age. Four age groups were formed from the donors: young (average around 15 years), middle-aged (just under 40), aged (approximately 60) and long-lived (82).

For this clonotype: What this receptor recognizes is not known. No quality values exist for individual bases; no much larger clone is one base distant.

Systemically healthy Caucasian individuals from Russia, around 38 in total and aged roughly 6 to 90 years, were included as donors. Each donor gave about 11 milliliters of peripheral blood, drawn into EDTA-treated Vacutainer tubes. Ficoll-Paque density-gradient centrifugation was used to isolate PBMCs, with at least 6 million per sample. Total RNA was extracted from PBMCs with Trizol reagent, with at least 6 micrograms obtained per sample. The percentages of naive CD45RAhigh/CD27high T cells were determined by flow cytometry on a PBMC aliquot from every donor. V loses 3 bases at its end and J loses 6 bases; junction bases beyond the gene matches: 5. CDR3 length: 15 amino acids, cysteine to phenylalanine. Of the read, only the CDR3 DNA is kept; its 45 bases are in frame from base 1. The germline V gene (reference sequence) provides CDR1 LGHDT and CDR2 YNNKEL. Libraries were built with 5' RACE. The data were produced on an Illumina HiSeq 2500. The second PCR ran for about 6 to 11 cycles and used a J-beta primer mix along with a sample-barcoded 5' primer. A template-switch 5' adaptor carrying 12 random nucleotides introduced a unique molecular identifier onto each TCR beta cDNA molecule. At least 2.5 million CDR3-containing paired-end reads were obtained from each sample. First-strand cDNA synthesis was performed from all RNA using the Mint cDNA synthesis kit, with priming by a TRBC-specific oligonucleotide. Following uracil-DNA glycosylase treatment, a first 18-cycle PCR with universal primers M1SS and BC2_uni_R was performed on all cDNA. The original pipeline was this. Normalization of each sample was performed by random selection of 1 million high-quality reads, each carrying a distinct molecular identifier. Reads with shared molecular identifiers were discarded instead of being binned into consensus sequences. MiTCR, run with a Q25 quality threshold and the strictest error-elimination algorithm, handled CDR3 identification, clonotype clustering and error correction. A nonparametric unseen species model with Euler transformation was used to estimate a lower bound on total TCR beta diversity. TCRdb reran the public reads through fastp at Q25 and MiXCR, keeping productive beta chains. Records with the same CDR3 protein are collapsed into one entry carrying the most frequent genes and DNA. TCRdb's processing, not the study's, gives the V and J calls here. This sample is represented by about 1.5 million distinct CDR3 sequences; 35% to 45% of them were singletons. Under 5% of the sample is in the top ten clones.

Results the study describes overall, beyond this receptor: Estimates of total diversity based on one million sequenced T cells were regarded as lower bounds and as underestimates. As age increased, observed TCR beta diversity per million T cells dropped in a roughly linear way, and a significant reduction was already evident by age 40. Compared with the aged group, the long-lived group had more naive CD4+ T cells, fewer expanded clones and increased TCR diversity, a pattern suggesting age selection. Conclusive comparison of naive and antigen-experienced compartments was prevented by the profiling of bulk unsorted PBMCs. The CMV infection status of donors was not known, potentially confounding age-related changes in expanded clonotypes. A strong correlation was found between observed TCR beta diversity and the percentage of naive T cells measured by flow cytometry.

This clonotype originated in a young woman in good health. The sequence links TRBV3-1 to TRBJ2-1; TRBD1 lines up with 10 middle nucleotides. What was sequenced was blood. This receptor carries the CDR3 CASSHPGQGGNEQFF. The DNA sequence is TGTGCCAGCAGCCATCCCGGACAGGGGGGCAATGAGCAGTTCTTC.